The sequence of this TCR beta chain was determined in a study of T cells in Graves' hyperthyroidism and ophthalmopathy. Whole-study context: Prior to any treatment, at the point of initial diagnosis, peripheral blood was collected. Findings and limits, study-wide: Onset of ophthalmopathy came a median around 6.2 months after the model predicted it.

This clonotype was picked up many times. What it binds is unknown. An absence of ophthalmopathy progression within 18 months meant stable Graves' hyperthyroidism. Pregnant or lactating patients were excluded, as were those with uncontrolled infection or other autoimmune disease. Amplification of TCR beta CDR3 regions was performed using RNA transcripts as template. Carried out on the TCR CDR3, a first-round RT-PCR used the HTBI primer set. TCRdb re-called the multiplex PCR reads with MiXCR, one entry per CDR3 protein. The repertoire holds approximately 420,000 distinct CDR3 sequences, with under 15% as singletons. Germline values: CDR1 DFQATT, CDR2 SNEGSKA (reference sequence). This CDR3 is 15 amino acids long. Trimming at V came to 6 bases and at J to 1 base, leaving 11 bases not matched to a gene.

The V call is TRBV20-1, the J call TRBJ1-1; 7 bases align to TRBD1. Source material: blood. The clonotype originates from a woman under 40 with Graves' hyperthyroidism. The CDR3 DNA follows: TGCAGTGCGAGAAATACAGGGGCATCGAACACTGAAGCTTTCTTT. The encoded protein is CSARNTGASNTEAFF.